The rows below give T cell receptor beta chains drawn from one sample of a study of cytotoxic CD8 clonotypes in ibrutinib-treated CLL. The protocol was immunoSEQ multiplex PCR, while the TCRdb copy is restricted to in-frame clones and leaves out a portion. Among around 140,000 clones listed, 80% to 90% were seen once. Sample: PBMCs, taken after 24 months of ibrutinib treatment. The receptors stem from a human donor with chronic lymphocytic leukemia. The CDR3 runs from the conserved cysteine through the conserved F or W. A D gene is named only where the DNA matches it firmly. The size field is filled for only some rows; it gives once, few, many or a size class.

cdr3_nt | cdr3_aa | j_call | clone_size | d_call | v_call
TGTGCCAGCAGCTTAGGCGGGGCACGGAGAGCTTTCTTT | CASSLGGARRAFF | TRBJ1-1 | . | . | TRBV7-2
TGTGCCAGCAGTCTACCCCCGGGACACGTCGTTTCCTACGAGCAGTACTTC | CASSLPPGHVVSYEQYF | TRBJ2-7 | . | . | TRBV7-8
TGTGCCAGTAGTAAAGAGACAGGGTCCTACGAGCAGTACTTC | CASSKETGSYEQYF | TRBJ2-7 | . | TRBD1 | TRBV19
TGTGCCAGCACTTCTCCGGGACTAGCGGGGGGGCACGAGCAGTACTTC | CASTSPGLAGGHEQYF | TRBJ2-7 | . | TRBD2 | TRBV28
TGTGCCAGCAGTTACGGGGACAGGGGAGGGCCCCAGCATTTT | CASSYGDRGGPQHF | TRBJ1-5 | . | TRBD1 | TRBV6-5
TGTGCCAGCAGCGTAGAGGGGTGGGGCAATCAGCCCCAGCATTTT | CASSVEGWGNQPQHF | TRBJ1-5 | . | . | TRBV9
TGTGCCAGTAGTGTACAGGGGAGCAATCAGCCCCAGCATTTT | CASSVQGSNQPQHF | TRBJ1-5 | . | TRBD1 | TRBV19
TGCGCCAGCAGCCGGCGGGGACTAGCGGCAGATACGCAGTATTTT | CASSRRGLAADTQYF | TRBJ2-3 | . | TRBD2 | TRBV5-1
TGTGCCACCAGCAGAGACCGGACAGGAACCTACGAGCAGTACTTC | CATSRDRTGTYEQYF | TRBJ2-7 | . | TRBD1 | TRBV15
TGTGCCAGCTCACCATCCGGGTCCAATCAGCCCCAGCATTTT | CASSPSGSNQPQHF | TRBJ1-5 | . | . | TRBV18
TGTGCCTGGAGTGTCGGGACGGTCTACACAGATACGCAGTATTTT | CAWSVGTVYTDTQYF | TRBJ2-3 | . | . | TRBV30
TGTGCCAGCAGCTTCACAGGGGCTAACACTGAAGCTTTCTTT | CASSFTGANTEAFF | TRBJ1-1 | . | TRBD1 | TRBV5-8
TGTGCCAGCAGCTCCTGGTCCCGACAGGGGGGCCCTATGAACACTGAAGCTTTCTTT | CASSSWSRQGGPMNTEAFF | TRBJ1-1 | . | . | TRBV21-1
TGCGCCAGCAGCTTGAGAGGACTAGCGGGAGGCCGGAATTGGTACAATGAGCAGTTCTTC | CASSLRGLAGGRNWYNEQFF | TRBJ2-1 | . | TRBD2 | TRBV5-1
TGTGCCAGCAGTGAAGGAGGCCCCGGGAGGGGAATCTATGGCTACACCTTC | CASSEGGPGRGIYGYTF | TRBJ1-2 | many | . | TRBV6-1
TGCGCCAGCAGCGAATACAGGGGGCGCGGTGAAAAACTGTTTTTT | CASSEYRGRGEKLFF | TRBJ1-4 | . | TRBD1 | TRBV5-1
TGCGCCAGCAGCCAAGGAAACGATGAAAAACTGTTTTTT | CASSQGNDEKLFF | TRBJ1-4 | . | . | TRBV4-1
TGTGCCAGCAGTCCCCTAGCGGGGGGTTATAATGAGCAGTTCTTC | CASSPLAGGYNEQFF | TRBJ2-1 | . | TRBD2 | TRBV27
TGTGCCAGCACTGACAGTAATCAGCCCCAGCATTTT | CASTDSNQPQHF | TRBJ1-5 | . | . | TRBV28
TGCGCCAGCAGCTTGCTTGGGACGGGCTACTCTGGAAACACCATATATTTT | CASSLLGTGYSGNTIYF | TRBJ1-3 | . | . | TRBV5-1
TGCGCCAGCAGCCGTTCCTCCGGGACTAGCGGGACATTGGTCTTC | CASSRSSGTSGTLVF | TRBJ2-1 | once | TRBD2 | TRBV4-1
TGTGCTAGCAGACCTATCGGGGCCTACGAGCAGTACTTC | CASRPIGAYEQYF | TRBJ2-7 | . | . | TRBV7-7
TGTGCCAGCAGTCCTACAGGGTTGGGAGAAAAACTGTTTTTT | CASSPTGLGEKLFF | TRBJ1-4 | . | . | TRBV6-5
TGCAGCGTTGGATTAGCCAAAAACATTCAGTACTTC | CSVGLAKNIQYF | TRBJ2-4 | . | . | TRBV29-1
TGCGCCAGCAGCTTGAGACCACCGGGACAGGGGATCTATGGCTACACCTTC | CASSLRPPGQGIYGYTF | TRBJ1-2 | . | TRBD1 | TRBV5-1
TGTGCCAGCAGCGTAGATCAGGGTCGAGATACGCAGTATTTT | CASSVDQGRDTQYF | TRBJ2-3 | few | . | TRBV9
TGCGCCAGCAGCCAAGATAGGGGGCGCACGTACGAGCAGTACTTC | CASSQDRGRTYEQYF | TRBJ2-7 | . | TRBD1 | TRBV4-1
TGTGCCAGCTCACCACCCCCGAAGAAGGGAGCTTTCTTT | CASSPPPKKGAFF | TRBJ1-1 | . | . | TRBV18
TGTGCCAGCAGTTTATCGTCTCCTAGACTAGCGGGAGTCACAGATACGCAGTATTTT | CASSLSSPRLAGVTDTQYF | TRBJ2-3 | once | TRBD2 | TRBV28
TGTGCCAGCAGAAAGGGGAACTACGAGCAGTACTTC | CASRKGNYEQYF | TRBJ2-7 | few | . | TRBV28
TGTGCCAGCAGTTTAGGTAGCGGACTACCTGAGACCCAGTACTTC | CASSLGSGLPETQYF | TRBJ2-5 | . | . | TRBV27
TGTGCCAGCTCAAGTCAGGGGGCGGACTATGGCTACACCTTC | CASSSQGADYGYTF | TRBJ1-2 | once | TRBD1 | TRBV18
TGTGCCAGCAGGCCCGGGTCTTACTACGAGCAGTACTTC | CASRPGSYYEQYF | TRBJ2-7 | . | . | TRBV7-2
TGTGCCAGCTCACCACGCGGAGGGGATAATGGCTACACCTTC | CASSPRGGDNGYTF | TRBJ1-2 | . | . | TRBV18
TGCGGGAGCAGGGGGCCGCGCACAGATACGCAGTATTTT | CGSRGPRTDTQYF | TRBJ2-3 | . | TRBD1 | TRBV28